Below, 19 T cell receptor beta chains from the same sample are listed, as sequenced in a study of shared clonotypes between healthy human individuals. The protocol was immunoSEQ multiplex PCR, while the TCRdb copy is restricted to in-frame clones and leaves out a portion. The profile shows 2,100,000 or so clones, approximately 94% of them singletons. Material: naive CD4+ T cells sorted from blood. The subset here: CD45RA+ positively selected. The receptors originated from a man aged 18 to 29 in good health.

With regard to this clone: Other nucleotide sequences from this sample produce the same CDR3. As DNA, the CDR3 is TGCGCCAGCAGCTTGGACCCCATTTACGAGCAGTACTTC. As protein: CASSLDPIYEQYF. The chain combines TRBV5-1 with TRBJ2-7; D remains unclear. Trimming cost V 0 bases and J 4 bases, with 8 bases left between them. Germline V gene lookup returns CDR1 SGHRS and CDR2 YFSETQ. This CDR3 spans 13 amino acids.

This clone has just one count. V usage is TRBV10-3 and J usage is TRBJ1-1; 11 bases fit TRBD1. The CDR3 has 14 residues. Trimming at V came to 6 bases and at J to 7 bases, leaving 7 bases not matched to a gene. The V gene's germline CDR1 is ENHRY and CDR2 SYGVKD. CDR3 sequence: CAIRGDRGSGEAFF. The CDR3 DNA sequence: TGTGCCATCAGGGGGGACAGGGGGTCCGGTGAAGCTTTCTTT.

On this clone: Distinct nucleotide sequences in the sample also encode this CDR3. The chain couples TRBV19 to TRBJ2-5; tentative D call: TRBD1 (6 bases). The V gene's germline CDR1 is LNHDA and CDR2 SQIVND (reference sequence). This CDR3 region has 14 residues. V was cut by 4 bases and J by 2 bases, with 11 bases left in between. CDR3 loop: CASSTSGAQETQYF. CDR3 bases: TGTGCCAGTAGTACCTCAGGGGCTCAAGAGACCCAGTACTTC. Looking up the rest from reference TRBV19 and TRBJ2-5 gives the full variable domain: DGGITQSPKYLFRKEGQNVTLSCEQNLNHDAMYWYRQDPGQGLRLIYYSQIVNDFQKGDIAEGYSVSREKKESFPLTVTSAQKNPTAFYLCASSTSGAQETQYFGPGTRLLVL.

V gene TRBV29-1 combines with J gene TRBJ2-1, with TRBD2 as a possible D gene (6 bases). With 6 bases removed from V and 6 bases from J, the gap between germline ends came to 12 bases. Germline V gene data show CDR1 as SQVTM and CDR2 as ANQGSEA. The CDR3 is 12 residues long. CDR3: CSVYQGGNEQFF. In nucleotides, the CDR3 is TGCAGCGTGTATCAGGGAGGCAATGAGCAGTTCTTC.

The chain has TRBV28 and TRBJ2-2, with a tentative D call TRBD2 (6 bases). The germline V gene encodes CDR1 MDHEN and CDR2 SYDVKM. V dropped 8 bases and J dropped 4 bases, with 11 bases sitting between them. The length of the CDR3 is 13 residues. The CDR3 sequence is CASGRGFTGELFF. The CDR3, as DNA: TGTGCCAGCGGCCGGGGGTTCACCGGGGAGCTGTTTTTT.

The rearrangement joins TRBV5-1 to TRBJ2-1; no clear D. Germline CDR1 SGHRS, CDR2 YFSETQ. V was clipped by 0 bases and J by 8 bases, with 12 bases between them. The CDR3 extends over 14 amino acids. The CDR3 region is CASSLGAKADEQFF. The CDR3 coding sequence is TGCGCCAGCAGCTTGGGAGCCAAGGCGGATGAGCAGTTCTTC.

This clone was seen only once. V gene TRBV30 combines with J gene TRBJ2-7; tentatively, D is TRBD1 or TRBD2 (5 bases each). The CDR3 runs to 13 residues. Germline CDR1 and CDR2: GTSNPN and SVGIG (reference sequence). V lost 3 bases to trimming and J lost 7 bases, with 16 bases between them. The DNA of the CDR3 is TGTGCCTGGAGGGGAGACAGTTTTGGAGAGCAGTACTTC. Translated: CAWRGDSFGEQYF.

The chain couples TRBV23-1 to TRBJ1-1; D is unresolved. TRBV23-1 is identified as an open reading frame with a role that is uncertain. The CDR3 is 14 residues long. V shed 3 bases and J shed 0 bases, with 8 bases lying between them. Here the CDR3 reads CASSHGRVNTEAFF. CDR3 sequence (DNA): TGCGCCAGCAGTCATGGACGAGTGAACACTGAAGCTTTCTTT.

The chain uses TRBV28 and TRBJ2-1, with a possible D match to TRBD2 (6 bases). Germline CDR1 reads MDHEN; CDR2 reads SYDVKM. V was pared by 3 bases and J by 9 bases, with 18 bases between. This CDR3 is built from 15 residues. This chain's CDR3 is CASSLYMGGGSEQFF. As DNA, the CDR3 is TGTGCCAGCAGTTTGTACATGGGGGGTGGTAGTGAGCAGTTCTTC.

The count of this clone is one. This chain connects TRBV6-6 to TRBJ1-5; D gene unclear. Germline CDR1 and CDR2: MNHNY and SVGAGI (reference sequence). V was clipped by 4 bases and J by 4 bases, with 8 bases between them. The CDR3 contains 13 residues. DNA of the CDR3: TGTGCCAGCAGTTTCGTGGAGAATCAGCCCCAGCATTTT. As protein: CASSFVENQPQHF.

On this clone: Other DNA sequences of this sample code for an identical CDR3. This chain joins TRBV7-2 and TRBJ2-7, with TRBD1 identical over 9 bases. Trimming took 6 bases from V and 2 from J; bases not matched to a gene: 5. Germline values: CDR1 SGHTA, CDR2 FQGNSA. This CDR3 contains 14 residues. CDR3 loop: CASSPDRGAYEQYF. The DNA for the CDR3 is TGTGCCAGCAGTCCGGACAGGGGAGCCTACGAGCAGTACTTC.

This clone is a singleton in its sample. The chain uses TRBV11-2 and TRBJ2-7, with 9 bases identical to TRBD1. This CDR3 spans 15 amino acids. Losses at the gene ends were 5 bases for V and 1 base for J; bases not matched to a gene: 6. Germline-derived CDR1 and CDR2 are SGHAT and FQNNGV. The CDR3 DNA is TGTGCCAGCAGCGCACAGGGGGCTAGGTCCTACGAGCAGTACTTC. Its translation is CASSAQGARSYEQYF. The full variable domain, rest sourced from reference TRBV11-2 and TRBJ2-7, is EAGVAQSPRYKIIEKRQSVAFWCNPISGHATLYWYQQILGQGPKLLIQFQNNGVVDDSQLPKDRFSAERLKGVDSTLKIQPAKLEDSAVYLCASSAQGARSYEQYFGPGTRLTVT.

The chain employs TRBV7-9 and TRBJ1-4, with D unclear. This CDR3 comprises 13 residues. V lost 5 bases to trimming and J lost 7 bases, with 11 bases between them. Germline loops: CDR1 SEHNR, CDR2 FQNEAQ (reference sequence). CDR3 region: CASSLSVSEKLFF. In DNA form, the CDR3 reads TGTGCCAGCAGCCTTTCCGTTAGTGAAAAACTGTTTTTT.

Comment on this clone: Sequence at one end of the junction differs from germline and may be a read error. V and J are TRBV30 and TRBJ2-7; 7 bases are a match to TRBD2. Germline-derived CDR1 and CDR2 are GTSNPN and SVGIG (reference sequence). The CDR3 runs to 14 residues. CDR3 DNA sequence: TGTGCCTGGACGGTGGGGGGGTCTCGCTACGGGCAGTACTTC. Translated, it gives CAWTVGGSRYGQYF.

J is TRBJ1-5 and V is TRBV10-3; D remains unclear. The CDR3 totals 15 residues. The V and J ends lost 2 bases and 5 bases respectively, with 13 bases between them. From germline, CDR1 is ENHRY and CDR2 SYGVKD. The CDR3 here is CAISEANLPYQPQHF. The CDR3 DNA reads TGTGCCATCAGTGAGGCAAATCTACCCTATCAGCCCCAGCATTTT.

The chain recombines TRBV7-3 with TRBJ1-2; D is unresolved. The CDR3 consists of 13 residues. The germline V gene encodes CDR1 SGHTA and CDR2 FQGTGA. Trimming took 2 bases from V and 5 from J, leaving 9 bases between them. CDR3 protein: CASSLGRGYGYTF. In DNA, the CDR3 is TGTGCCAGCAGCTTAGGGCGCGGGTATGGCTACACCTTC.

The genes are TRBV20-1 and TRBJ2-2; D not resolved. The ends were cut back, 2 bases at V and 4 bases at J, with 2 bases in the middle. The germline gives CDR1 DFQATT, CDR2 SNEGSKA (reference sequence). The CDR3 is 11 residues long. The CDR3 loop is CSARRTGELFF. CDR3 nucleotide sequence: TGCAGTGCTAGACGCACCGGGGAGCTGTTTTTT.

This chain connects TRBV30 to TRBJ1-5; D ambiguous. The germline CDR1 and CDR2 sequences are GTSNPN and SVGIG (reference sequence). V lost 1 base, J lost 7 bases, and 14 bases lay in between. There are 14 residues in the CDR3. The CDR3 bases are TGTGCCTGGAGTGAGGCGGCCCTAGGGCAGCCCCAGCATTTT. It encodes CAWSEAALGQPQHF.

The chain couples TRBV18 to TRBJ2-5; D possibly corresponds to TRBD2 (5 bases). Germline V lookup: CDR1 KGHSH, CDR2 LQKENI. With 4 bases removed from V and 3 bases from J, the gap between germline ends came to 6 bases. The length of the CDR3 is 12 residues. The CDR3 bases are TGTGCCAGCTCACAGAGGGAAGAGACCCAGTACTTC. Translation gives CASSQREETQYF.